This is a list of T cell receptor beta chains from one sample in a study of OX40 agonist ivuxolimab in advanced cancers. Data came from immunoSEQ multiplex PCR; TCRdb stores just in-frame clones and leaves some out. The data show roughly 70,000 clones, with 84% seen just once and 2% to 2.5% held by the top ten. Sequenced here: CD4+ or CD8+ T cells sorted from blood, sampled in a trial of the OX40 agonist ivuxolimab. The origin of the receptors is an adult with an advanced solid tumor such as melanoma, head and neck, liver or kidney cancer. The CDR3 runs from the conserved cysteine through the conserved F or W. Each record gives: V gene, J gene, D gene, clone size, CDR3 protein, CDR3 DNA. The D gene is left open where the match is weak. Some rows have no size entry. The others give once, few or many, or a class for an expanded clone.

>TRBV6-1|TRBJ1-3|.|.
CASIERGAGNTIYF
TGTGCCAGCATTGAGAGGGGCGCTGGAAACACCATATATTTT
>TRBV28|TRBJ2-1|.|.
CASRYLGDEQFF
TGTGCCAGCAGATACTTGGGCGATGAGCAGTTCTTC
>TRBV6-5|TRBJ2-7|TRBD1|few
CASRSNRGKSYEQYF
TGTGCCAGCAGATCGAACAGGGGCAAATCCTACGAGCAGTACTTC
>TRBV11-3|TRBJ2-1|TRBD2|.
CASSPRTSGNNEQFF
TGTGCCAGCAGCCCCCGGACTAGCGGGAATAATGAGCAGTTCTTC
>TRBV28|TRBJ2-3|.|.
CASSFRPSNTQYF
TGTGCCAGCAGTTTCAGACCGTCTAATACGCAGTATTTT
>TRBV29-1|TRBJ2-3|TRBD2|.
CSVERRLAGEADTQYF
TGCAGCGTTGAGAGGCGGCTAGCGGGAGAGGCAGATACGCAGTATTTT
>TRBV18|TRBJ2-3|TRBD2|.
CASSGGLAGVGDTQYF
TGTGCCAGCTCGGGCGGACTAGCGGGAGTTGGAGATACGCAGTATTTT
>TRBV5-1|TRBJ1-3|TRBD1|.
CASSSTGEGNTIYF
TGCGCCAGCAGCTCGACAGGGGAAGGGAACACCATATATTTT
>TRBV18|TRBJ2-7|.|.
CASSPPLEAEQYF
TGTGCCAGCTCACCACCGTTGGAGGCCGAGCAGTACTTC
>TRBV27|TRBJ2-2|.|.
CASSRNGGGELFF
TGTGCCAGCAGTCGAAATGGGGGCGGGGAGCTGTTTTTT
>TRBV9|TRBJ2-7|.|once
CASSVAGADSYEQYF
TGTGCCAGCAGCGTAGCCGGGGCGGATTCCTACGAGCAGTACTTC
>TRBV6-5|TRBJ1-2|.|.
CASLNTGNPNYGYTF
TGTGCCAGTTTGAATACAGGGAACCCTAACTATGGCTACACCTTC
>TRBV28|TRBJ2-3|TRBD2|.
CASSWGGLDKLGTDTQYF
TGTGCCAGCAGTTGGGGGGGATTGGACAAATTAGGCACAGATACGCAGTATTTT
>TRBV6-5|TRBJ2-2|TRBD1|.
CASSRGQGGPGELFF
TGTGCCAGCAGTCGCGGACAGGGAGGACCCGGGGAGCTGTTTTTT
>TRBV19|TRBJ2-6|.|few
CASRVGSGANVLTF
TGTGCCAGTAGGGTGGGTTCGGGGGCCAACGTCCTGACTTTC
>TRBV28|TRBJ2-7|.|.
CASSFNVRTTPPYEQYF
TGTGCCAGCAGTTTCAATGTTCGGACAACCCCTCCCTACGAGCAGTACTTC
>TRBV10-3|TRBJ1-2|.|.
CAISSQGGGYGYTF
TGTGCCATCAGCTCCCAGGGCGGAGGCTATGGCTACACCTTC
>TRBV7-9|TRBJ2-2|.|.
CASSPDSNTGELFF
TGTGCCAGCAGCCCGGACAGTAACACCGGGGAGCTGTTTTTT
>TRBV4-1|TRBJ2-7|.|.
CASSLNGGEQYF
TGCGCCAGCAGCCTTAATGGTGGCGAGCAGTACTTC
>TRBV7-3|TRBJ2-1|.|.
CASSMGPGTLGNEQFF
TGTGCCAGCAGCATGGGACCGGGAACCCTAGGGAATGAGCAGTTCTTC
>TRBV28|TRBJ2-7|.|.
CASLRTGTYEQYF
TGTGCCAGCCTTCGGACGGGTACCTACGAGCAGTACTTC
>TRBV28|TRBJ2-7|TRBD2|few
CASRTSGRAYEQYF
TGTGCCAGCAGGACCAGCGGGAGAGCCTACGAGCAGTACTTC
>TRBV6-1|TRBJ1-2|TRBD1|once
CASGNRGDYGYTF
TGTGCCAGCGGAAACAGGGGGGACTATGGCTACACCTTC
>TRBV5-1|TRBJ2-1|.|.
CASSLLQVNEQFF
TGCGCCAGCAGCTTGTTACAGGTCAATGAGCAGTTCTTC
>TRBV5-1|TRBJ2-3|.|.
CASSAPAGTLVSTDTQYF
TGCGCCAGCAGCGCCCCGGCGGGGACACTGGTTAGCACAGATACGCAGTATTTT
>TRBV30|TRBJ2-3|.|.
CAWDFTSTDTQYF
TGTGCCTGGGACTTTACTAGCACAGATACGCAGTATTTT
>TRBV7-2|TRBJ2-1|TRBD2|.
CASSFGTSGLNEQFF
TGTGCCAGCAGCTTTGGGACTAGCGGACTGAATGAGCAGTTCTTC
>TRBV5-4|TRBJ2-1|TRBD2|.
CASSSPGLVYDEQFF
TGTGCCAGCAGCTCCCCGGGACTAGTCTATGATGAGCAGTTCTTC
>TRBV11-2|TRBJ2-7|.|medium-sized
CASSPGAPYEQYF
TGTGCCAGCAGCCCGGGAGCCCCCTACGAGCAGTACTTC
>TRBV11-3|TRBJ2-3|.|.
CASSPTGWGTDTQYF
TGTGCCAGCAGCCCGACTGGGTGGGGCACAGATACGCAGTATTTT
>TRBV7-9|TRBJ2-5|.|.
CASSPRDFLKGTQYF
TGTGCCAGCAGCCCCCGGGACTTCCTTAAGGGGACCCAGTACTTC
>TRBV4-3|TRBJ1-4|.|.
CASSQDHSRRLGTNEKLFF
TGCGCCAGCAGCCAAGATCACTCTAGGCGGCTAGGAACTAATGAAAAACTGTTTTTT
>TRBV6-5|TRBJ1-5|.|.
CASSYLAQRDQPQHF
TGTGCCAGCAGTTACCTGGCGCAGCGCGATCAGCCCCAGCATTTT
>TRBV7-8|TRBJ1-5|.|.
CASSLAGQNNQPQHF
TGTGCCAGCAGCTTAGCGGGGCAAAACAATCAGCCCCAGCATTTT
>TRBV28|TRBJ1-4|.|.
CASSRATTNEKLFF
TGTGCCAGCAGTCGGGCTACAACTAATGAAAAACTGTTTTTT
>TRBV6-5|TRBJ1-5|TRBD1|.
CASRRTGFSNQPQHF
TGTGCCAGCAGACGGACAGGTTTTAGCAATCAGCCCCAGCATTTT
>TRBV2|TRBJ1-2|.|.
CASRLDNYGYTF
TGTGCCAGCAGGCTTGATAACTATGGCTACACCTTC
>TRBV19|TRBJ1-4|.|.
CASQDRGNEKLFF
TGTGCCAGTCAGGACAGAGGAAATGAAAAACTGTTTTTT
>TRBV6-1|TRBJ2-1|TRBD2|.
CASTREGLWNEQFF
TGTGCCAGCACCCGGGAGGGCCTTTGGAATGAGCAGTTCTTC
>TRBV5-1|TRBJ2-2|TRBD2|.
CASSLAGLAGGNRELFF
TGCGCCAGCAGCCTAGCGGGACTAGCGGGGGGGAATCGAGAGCTGTTTTTT
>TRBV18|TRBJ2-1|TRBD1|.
CASSPLDRGYNEQFF
TGTGCCAGCTCACCACTGGACAGGGGGTACAATGAGCAGTTCTTC
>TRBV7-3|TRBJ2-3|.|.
CASSRRGELLTDTQYF
TGTGCCAGCAGCCGGAGGGGGGAACTTTTGACAGATACGCAGTATTTT